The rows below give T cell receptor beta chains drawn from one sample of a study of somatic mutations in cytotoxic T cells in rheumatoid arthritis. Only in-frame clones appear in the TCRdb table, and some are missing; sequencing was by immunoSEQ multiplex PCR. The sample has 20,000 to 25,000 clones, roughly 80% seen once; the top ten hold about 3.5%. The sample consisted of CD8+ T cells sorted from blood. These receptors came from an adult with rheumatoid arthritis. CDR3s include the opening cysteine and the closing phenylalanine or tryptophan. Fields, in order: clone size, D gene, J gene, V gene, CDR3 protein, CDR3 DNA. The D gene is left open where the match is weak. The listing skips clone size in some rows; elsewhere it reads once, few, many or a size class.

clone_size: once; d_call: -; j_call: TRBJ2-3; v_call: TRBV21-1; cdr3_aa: CASSKDPGPRTDTQYF; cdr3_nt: TGTGCCAGCAGCAAAGACCCAGGGCCCCGCACAGATACGCAGTATTTT
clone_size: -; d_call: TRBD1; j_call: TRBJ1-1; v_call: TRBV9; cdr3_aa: CASSPGTGGMFAEAFF; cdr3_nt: TGTGCCAGCAGCCCTGGGACAGGGGGCATGTTTGCTGAAGCTTTCTTT
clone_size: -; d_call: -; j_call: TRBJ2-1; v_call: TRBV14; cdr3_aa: CASSRAYNEQFF; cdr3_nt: TGTGCCAGCAGCCGGGCCTACAATGAGCAGTTCTTC
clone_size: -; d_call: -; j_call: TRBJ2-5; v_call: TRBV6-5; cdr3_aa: CASRDLGWMETQYF; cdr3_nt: TGTGCCAGCAGGGATCTAGGCTGGATGGAGACCCAGTACTTC
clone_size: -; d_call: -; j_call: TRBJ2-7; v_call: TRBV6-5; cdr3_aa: CASSYEGYEQYF; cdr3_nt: TGTGCCAGCAGTTACGAGGGCTACGAGCAGTACTTC
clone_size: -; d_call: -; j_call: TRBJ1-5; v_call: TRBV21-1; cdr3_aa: CASSKAGDTKSGRYSNQPQHF; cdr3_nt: TGTGCCAGCAGCAAAGCGGGGGACACGAAGAGCGGGAGATATAGCAATCAGCCCCAGCATTTT
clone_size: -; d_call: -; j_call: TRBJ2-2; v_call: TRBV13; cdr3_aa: CASSLGQGNTGELFF; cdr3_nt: TGTGCCAGCAGCTTAGGCCAGGGGAACACCGGGGAGCTGTTTTTT
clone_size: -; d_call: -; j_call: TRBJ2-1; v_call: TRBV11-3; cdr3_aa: CASSLEGHYNEQFF; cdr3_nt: TGTGCCAGCAGCTTAGAGGGACATTACAATGAGCAGTTCTTC
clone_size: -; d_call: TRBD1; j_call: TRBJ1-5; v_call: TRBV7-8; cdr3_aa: CASSLADRGNQPQHF; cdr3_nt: TGTGCCAGCAGCTTAGCGGACAGGGGCAATCAGCCCCAGCATTTT
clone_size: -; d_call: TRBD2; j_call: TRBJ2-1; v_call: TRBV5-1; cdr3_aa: CASSLASGDHNEQFF; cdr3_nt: TGCGCCAGCAGCTTGGCGAGCGGGGACCACAATGAGCAGTTCTTC
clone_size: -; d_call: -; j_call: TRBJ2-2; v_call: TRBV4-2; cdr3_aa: CASSQTGELFF; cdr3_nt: TGTGCCAGCAGCCAGACCGGGGAGCTGTTTTTT
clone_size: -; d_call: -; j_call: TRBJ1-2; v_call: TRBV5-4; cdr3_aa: CASSLAGDGYTF; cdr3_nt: TGTGCCAGCAGCTTGGCCGGGGACGGCTACACCTTC
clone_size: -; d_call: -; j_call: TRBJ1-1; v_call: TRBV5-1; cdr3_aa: CASSDGQLNTEAFF; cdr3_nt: TGCGCCAGCAGCGACGGACAGTTGAACACTGAAGCTTTCTTT
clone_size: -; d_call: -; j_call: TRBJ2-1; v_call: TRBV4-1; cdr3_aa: CASSQGPSLYNEQFF; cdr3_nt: TGCGCCAGCAGCCAAGGCCCTAGCCTTTACAATGAGCAGTTCTTC
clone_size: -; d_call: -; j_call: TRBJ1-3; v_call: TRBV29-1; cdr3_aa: CSVTMGGALGNTIYF; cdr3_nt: TGCAGCGTAACCATGGGGGGTGCTCTTGGAAACACCATATATTTT
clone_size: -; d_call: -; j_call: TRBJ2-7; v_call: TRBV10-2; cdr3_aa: CASSERGREQYF; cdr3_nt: TGCGCCAGCAGTGAAAGGGGTAGGGAGCAGTACTTC
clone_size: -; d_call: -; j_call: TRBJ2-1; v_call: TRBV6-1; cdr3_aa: CASLPEADYNEQFF; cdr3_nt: TGTGCCAGCCTGCCGGAGGCGGACTACAATGAGCAGTTCTTC
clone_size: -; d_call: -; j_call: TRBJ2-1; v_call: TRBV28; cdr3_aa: CASSLLAGYGYNEQFF; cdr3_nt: TGTGCCAGCAGTTTACTCGCTGGATATGGTTACAATGAGCAGTTCTTC
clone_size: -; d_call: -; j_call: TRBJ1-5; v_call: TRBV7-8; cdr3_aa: CASSPYPDSNQPQHF; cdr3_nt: TGTGCCAGCAGCCCCTACCCCGATAGCAATCAGCCCCAGCATTTT
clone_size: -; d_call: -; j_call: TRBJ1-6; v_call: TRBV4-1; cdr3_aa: CASSQEGGIGVMTPLHF; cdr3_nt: TGCGCCAGCAGCCAAGAGGGGGGGATTGGCGTGATGACACCCCTCCACTTT
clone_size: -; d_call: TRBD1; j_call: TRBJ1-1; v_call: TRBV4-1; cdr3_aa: CASSPSPWTGGNTEAFF; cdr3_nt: TGCGCCAGCAGCCCATCACCCTGGACAGGGGGGAACACTGAAGCTTTCTTT
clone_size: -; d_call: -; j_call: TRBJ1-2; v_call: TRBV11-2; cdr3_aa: CASSLNPPPSQPNYGYTF; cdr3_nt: TGTGCCAGCAGCTTAAACCCTCCCCCTTCTCAGCCTAACTATGGCTACACCTTC
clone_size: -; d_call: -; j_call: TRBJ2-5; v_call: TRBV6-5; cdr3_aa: CASSYQPLVLEETQYF; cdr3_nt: TGTGCCAGCAGTTACCAACCCTTAGTCCTGGAAGAGACCCAGTACTTC
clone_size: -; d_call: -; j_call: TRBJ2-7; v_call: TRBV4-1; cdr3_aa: CASRQSVEQGAYYEQYF; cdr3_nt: TGCGCCAGCAGGCAAAGTGTGGAGCAGGGCGCTTACTACGAGCAGTACTTC
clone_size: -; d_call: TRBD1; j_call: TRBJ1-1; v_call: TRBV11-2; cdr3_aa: CASSLVRGSQGDTEAFF; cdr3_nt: TGTGCCAGCAGCTTAGTTCGCGGGTCGCAGGGGGACACTGAAGCTTTCTTT
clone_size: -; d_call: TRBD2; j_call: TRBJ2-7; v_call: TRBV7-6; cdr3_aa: CASSPSGGFHEQYF; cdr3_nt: TGTGCCAGCAGCCCTAGCGGGGGGTTCCACGAGCAGTACTTC
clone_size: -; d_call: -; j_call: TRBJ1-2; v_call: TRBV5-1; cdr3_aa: CASSLVGYGYTF; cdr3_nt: TGCGCCAGCAGCTTGGTTGGCTATGGCTACACCTTC
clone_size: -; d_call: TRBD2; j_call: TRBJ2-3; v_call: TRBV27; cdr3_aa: CATVGGGFTDTQYF; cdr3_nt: TGTGCCACCGTCGGCGGGGGATTCACAGATACGCAGTATTTT
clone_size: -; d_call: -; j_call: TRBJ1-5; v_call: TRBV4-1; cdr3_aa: CASSPQEMVQPQHF; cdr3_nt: TGCGCCAGCAGCCCCCAAGAGATGGTTCAGCCCCAGCATTTT
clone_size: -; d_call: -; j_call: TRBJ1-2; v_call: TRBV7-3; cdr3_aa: CASSLGQPSNYGYTF; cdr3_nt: TGTGCCAGCAGCTTAGGACAGCCCTCGAACTATGGCTACACCTTC
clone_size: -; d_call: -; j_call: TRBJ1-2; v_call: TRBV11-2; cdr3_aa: CASSLGARVVYGYTF; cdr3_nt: TGTGCCAGCAGCTTAGGGGCGAGGGTTGTCTATGGCTACACCTTC
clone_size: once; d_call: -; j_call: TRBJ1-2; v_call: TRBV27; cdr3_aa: CASRAGTPYGYTF; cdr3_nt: TGTGCCAGCAGGGCCGGGACACCCTATGGCTACACCTTC
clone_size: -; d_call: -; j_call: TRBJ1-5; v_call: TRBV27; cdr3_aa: CASSPGQSNQPQHF; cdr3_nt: TGTGCCAGCAGCCCTGGACAGAGCAATCAGCCCCAGCATTTT
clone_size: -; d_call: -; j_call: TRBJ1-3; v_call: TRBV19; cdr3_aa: CASSRGGSGNTIYF; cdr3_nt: TGTGCCAGTAGCAGAGGGGGCTCTGGAAACACCATATATTTT
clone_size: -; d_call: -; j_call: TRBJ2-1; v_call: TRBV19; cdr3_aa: CASSPLHHNEQFF; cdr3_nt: TGTGCCAGTAGTCCACTCCACCACAATGAGCAGTTCTTC
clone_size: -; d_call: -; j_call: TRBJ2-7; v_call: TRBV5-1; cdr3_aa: CASSLNPGETYEQYF; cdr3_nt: TGCGCCAGCAGCTTGAATCCAGGGGAGACTTACGAGCAGTACTTC
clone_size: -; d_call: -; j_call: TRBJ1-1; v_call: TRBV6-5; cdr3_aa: CASSYDSTEAFF; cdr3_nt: TGTGCCAGCAGTTACGACTCCACTGAAGCTTTCTTT
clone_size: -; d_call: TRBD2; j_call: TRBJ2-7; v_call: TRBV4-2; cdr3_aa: CASSTTRAGRAYEQYF; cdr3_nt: TGTGCCAGCAGCACGACTCGGGCAGGGAGGGCCTACGAGCAGTACTTC
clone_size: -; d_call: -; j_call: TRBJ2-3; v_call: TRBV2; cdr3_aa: CASWGGTDTQYF; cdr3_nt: TGTGCCAGCTGGGGTGGGACAGATACGCAGTATTTT
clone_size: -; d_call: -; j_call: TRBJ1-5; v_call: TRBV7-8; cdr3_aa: CASSPPGGANQPQHF; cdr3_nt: TGTGCCAGCAGCCCCCCGGGGGGGGCAAATCAGCCCCAGCATTTT
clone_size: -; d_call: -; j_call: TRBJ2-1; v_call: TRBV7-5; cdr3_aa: CARKAGNEQFF; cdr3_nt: TGTGCCAGAAAGGCGGGAAATGAGCAGTTCTTC
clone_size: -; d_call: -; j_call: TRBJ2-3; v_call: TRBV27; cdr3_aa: CASTLGPGTDTQYF; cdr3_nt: TGTGCCAGCACCTTAGGGCCTGGCACAGATACGCAGTATTTT
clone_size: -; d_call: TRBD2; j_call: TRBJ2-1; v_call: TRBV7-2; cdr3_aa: CASSTGTSGWNEQFF; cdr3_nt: TGTGCCAGCAGCACTGGGACTAGCGGGTGGAATGAGCAGTTCTTC
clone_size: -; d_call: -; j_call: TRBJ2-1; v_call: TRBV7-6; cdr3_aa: CASSPHGGRNEQFF; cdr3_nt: TGTGCCAGCAGCCCCCACGGGGGGCGGAATGAGCAGTTCTTC
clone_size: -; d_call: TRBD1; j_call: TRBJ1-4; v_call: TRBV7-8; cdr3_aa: CASSLGQLPNEKLFF; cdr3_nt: TGTGCCAGCAGCTTGGGACAGCTTCCTAATGAAAAACTGTTTTTT
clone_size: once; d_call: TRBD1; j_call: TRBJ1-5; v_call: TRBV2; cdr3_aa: CASNRGGDQPQHF; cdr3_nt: TGTGCCAGCAACAGGGGAGGCGATCAGCCCCAGCATTTT
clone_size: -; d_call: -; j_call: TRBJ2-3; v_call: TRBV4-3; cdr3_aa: CASSQGPGEYTQYF; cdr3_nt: TGCGCCAGCAGCCAAGGCCCCGGCGAGTATACGCAGTATTTT
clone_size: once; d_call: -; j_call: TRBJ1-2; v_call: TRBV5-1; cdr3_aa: CASSLGWGGQDNYGYTF; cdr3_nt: TGCGCCAGCAGCTTGGGGTGGGGGGGTCAAGATAACTATGGCTACACCTTC
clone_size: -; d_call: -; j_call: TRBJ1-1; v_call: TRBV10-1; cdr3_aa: CASSEGEGTEAFF; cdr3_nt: TGCGCCAGCAGTGAGGGGGAAGGGACTGAAGCTTTCTTT
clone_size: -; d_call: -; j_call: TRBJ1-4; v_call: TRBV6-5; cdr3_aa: CASSYSDVEKLFF; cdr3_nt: TGTGCCAGCAGTTACTCGGATGTCGAAAAACTGTTTTTT
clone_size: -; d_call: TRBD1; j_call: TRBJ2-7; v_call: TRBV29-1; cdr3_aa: CSVTPIRGRTYEQYF; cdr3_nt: TGCAGCGTTACCCCCATCAGGGGGCGAACCTACGAGCAGTACTTC